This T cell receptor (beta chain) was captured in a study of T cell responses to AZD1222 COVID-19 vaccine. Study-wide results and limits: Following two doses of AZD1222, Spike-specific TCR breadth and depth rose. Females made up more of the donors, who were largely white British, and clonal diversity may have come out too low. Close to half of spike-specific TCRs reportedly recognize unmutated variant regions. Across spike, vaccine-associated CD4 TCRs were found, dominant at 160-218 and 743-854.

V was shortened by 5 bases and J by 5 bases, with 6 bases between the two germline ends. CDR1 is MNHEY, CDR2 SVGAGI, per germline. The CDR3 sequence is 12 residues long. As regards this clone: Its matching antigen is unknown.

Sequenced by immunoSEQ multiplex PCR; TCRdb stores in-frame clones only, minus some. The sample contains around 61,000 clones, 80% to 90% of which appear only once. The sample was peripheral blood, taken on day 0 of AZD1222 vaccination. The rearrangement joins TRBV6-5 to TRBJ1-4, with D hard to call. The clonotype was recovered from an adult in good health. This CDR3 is CASSPLNEKLFF. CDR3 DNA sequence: TGTGCCAGCAGTCCTCTCAATGAAAAACTGTTTTTT.